This T cell receptor (beta chain) was profiled in a study of blood T cell repertoires in COVID-19. Repertoires were generated with immunoSEQ multiplex PCR, while TCRdb's copy carries only in-frame clones and drops some. The sample has fewer than 300,000 clones; 85% to 90% are singletons. Trimming shortened V by 0 bases and J by 9 bases, and 15 bases separated the two germline ends. The CDR3 is made up of 15 amino acids. Per germline, CDR1 SGHTA and CDR2 FQGNSA. The origin of this receptor is a woman between 40 and 55 years old who had recovered from COVID-19. The chain combines TRBV7-2 with TRBJ1-5, with D hard to call. Sequencing was carried out using peripheral blood. The CDR3, as DNA: TGTGCCAGCAGCTTAGCGATGGGGAGCTCTGGGCCCCAGCATTTT. Its translation: CASSLAMGSSGPQHF.